The following is a T cell receptor beta chain sequence with its context. Antigen unknown. The sample is drawn from a study of monozygotic twins with inflammatory bowel disease. The authors made each sample's cDNA in eight separate reactions. TCRalpha and TCRbeta cDNA went through two nested PCRs of approximately 16 and 10 cycles. TCRdb derives one entry per CDR3 protein from the 5' RACE reads, leaving out DNA. Recorded here are about 380,000 distinct CDR3 sequences; the top ten clones represent roughly 2.6%. Donors gave 2 to 3 ml of blood apiece. CDR1 and CDR2 (germline): MGHRA, YSYEKL. This CDR3 is 17 amino acids long. Points from the study as a whole: IBD patients shared fewer clonotypes with others than healthy twins, especially with disease activity.

The chain combines TRBV4-1 with TRBJ2-7. Sequenced: blood. This receptor was identified in a human donor with ulcerative colitis or Crohn's disease, or a healthy co-twin of an affected twin (not recorded which). CDR3 region: CASSQEASGWRSYEQYF.